There are many counts of the clone carrying this T cell receptor beta chain. Trimming cost V 9 bases and J 6 bases; bases outside gene matches: 10. The CDR3 consists of 15 residues. CDR1 and CDR2 from the germline V gene are MNHNS and SASEGT. The data stem from a study of Graves' ophthalmopathy and Graves' hyperthyroidism. The study amplified TCR beta CDR3 regions using RNA transcripts. HTBI primers served in a first-round RT-PCR, which a second-round multiplex PCR followed. TCRdb itself ran the multiplex PCR reads through MiXCR, one entry per CDR3 protein. The table shows 450,000 or so distinct CDR3 sequences, with under 15% occurring only once.

Specimen: blood. This TCR was sampled from a woman in her twenties or thirties with Graves' ophthalmopathy. V and J are TRBV6-1 and TRBJ2-2, with 10 nucleotides matching TRBD1. The CDR3 DNA reads as TGTGCCAGTTTGGGACAGGGGTTTATGTCCGGGGAGCTGTTTTTT. Protein sequence: CASLGQGFMSGELFF.